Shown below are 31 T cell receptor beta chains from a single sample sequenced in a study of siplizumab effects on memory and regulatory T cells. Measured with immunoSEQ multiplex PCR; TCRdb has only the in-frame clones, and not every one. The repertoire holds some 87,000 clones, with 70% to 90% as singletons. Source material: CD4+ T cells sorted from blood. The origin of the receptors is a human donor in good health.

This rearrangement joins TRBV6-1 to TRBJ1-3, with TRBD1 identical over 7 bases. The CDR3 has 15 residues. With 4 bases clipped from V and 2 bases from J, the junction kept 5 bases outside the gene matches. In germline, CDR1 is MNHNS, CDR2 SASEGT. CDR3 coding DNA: TGTGCCAGCAGTGGGCAGGGGGTAGCTGGAAACACCATATATTTT. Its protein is CASSGQGVAGNTIYF.

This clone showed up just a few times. CDR3 amino acids: CASSLKGHYGYTF. CDR3 in DNA: TGTGCCAGCAGTTTAAAGGGACACTATGGCTACACCTTC. V and J are TRBV28 and TRBJ1-2; perhaps TRBD1 as D (5 bases). The CDR3 is 13 amino acids. Germline V gives CDR1 MDHEN, CDR2 SYDVKM. Trimming removed 2 bases from V and 3 bases from J, with 7 bases in between.

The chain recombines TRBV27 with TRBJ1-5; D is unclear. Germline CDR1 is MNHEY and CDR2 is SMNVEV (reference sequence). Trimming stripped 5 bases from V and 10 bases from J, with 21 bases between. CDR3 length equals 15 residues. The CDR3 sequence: CASSVPPKTGLPQHF. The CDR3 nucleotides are TGTGCCAGCAGTGTACCTCCGAAGACGGGTTTACCCCAGCATTTT.

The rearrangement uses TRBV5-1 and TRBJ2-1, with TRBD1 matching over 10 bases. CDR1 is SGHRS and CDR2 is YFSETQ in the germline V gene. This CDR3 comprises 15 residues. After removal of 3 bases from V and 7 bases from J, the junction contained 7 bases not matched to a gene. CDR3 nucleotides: TGCGCCAGCAGCTCCACGGGACAGGGGTGGAATGAGCAGTTCTTC. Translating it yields CASSSTGQGWNEQFF.

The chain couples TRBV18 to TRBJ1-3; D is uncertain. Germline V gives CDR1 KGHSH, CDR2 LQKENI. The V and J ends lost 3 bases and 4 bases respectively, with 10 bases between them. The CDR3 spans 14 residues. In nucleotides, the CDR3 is TGTGCCAGCTCACCCGCGGCGCGAGGAAACACCATATATTTT. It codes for CASSPAARGNTIYF.

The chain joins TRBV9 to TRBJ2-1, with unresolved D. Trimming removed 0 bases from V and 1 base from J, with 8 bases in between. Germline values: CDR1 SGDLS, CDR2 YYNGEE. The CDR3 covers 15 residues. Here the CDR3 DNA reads TGTGCCAGCAGCGTAGAGTCCCCTTCCTACAATGAGCAGTTCTTC. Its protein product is CASSVESPSYNEQFF.

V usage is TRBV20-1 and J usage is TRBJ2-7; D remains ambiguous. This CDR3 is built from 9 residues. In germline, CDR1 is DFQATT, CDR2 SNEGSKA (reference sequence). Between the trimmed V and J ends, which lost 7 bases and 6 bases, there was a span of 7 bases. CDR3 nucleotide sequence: TGCAGTGTTGAGCGCGAGCAGTACTTC. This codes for CSVEREQYF.

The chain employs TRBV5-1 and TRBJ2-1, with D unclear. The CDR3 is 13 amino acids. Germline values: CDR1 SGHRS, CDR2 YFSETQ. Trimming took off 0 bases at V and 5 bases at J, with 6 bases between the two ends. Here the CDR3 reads CASSLEADNEQFF. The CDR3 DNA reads TGCGCCAGCAGCTTGGAAGCCGACAATGAGCAGTTCTTC.

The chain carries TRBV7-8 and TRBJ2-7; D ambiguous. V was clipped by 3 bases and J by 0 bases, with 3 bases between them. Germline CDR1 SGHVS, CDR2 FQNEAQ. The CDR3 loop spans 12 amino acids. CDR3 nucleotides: TGTGCCAGCAGCTTCAGCTCCTACGAGCAGTACTTC. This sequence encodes CASSFSSYEQYF. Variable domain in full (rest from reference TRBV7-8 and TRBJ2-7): GAGVSQSPRYKVAKRGQDVALRCDPISGHVSLFWYQQALGQGPEFLTYFQNEAQLDKSGLPSDRFFAERPEGSVSTLKIQRTQQEDSAVYLCASSFSSYEQYFGPGTRLTVT.

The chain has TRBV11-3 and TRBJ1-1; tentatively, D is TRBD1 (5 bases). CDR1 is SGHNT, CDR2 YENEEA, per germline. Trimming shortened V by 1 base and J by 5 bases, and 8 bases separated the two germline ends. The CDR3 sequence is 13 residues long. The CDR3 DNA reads TGTGCCAGCAGCTTAGTCGGGGGAACTGAAGCTTTCTTT. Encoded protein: CASSLVGGTEAFF.

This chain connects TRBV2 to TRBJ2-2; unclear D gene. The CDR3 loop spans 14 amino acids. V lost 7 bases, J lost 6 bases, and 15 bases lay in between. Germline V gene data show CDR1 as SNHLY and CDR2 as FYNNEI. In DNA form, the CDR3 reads TGTGCCAGCAAGGGCAGATCCCCGGCCGGGGAGCTGTTTTTT. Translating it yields CASKGRSPAGELFF.

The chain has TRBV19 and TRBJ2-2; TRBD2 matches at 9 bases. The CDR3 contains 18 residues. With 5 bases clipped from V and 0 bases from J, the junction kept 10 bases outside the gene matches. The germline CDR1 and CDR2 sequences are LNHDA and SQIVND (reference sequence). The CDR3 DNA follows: TGTGCCAGTAGTCCAATATTCTTAGCGGGAGCGAACACCGGGGAGCTGTTTTTT. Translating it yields CASSPIFLAGANTGELFF.

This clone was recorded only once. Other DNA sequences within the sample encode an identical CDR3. The CDR3 DNA is TGTGCCAGCAGCCTAAGACAGGGGAACACCGGGGAGCTGTTTTTT. It translates to CASSLRQGNTGELFF. The chain is built from TRBV7-9 and TRBJ2-2, with 7 bases lining up with TRBD1. V lost 5 bases, J lost 1 base, and 4 bases stayed unmatched. Germline V gives CDR1 SEHNR, CDR2 FQNEAQ (reference sequence). CDR3 size: 15 residues.

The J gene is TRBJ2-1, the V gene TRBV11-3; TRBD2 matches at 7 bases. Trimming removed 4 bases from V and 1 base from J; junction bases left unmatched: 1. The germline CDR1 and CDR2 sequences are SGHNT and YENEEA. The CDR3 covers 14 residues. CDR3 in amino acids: CASSSGGSYNEQFF. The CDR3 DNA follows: TGTGCCAGCAGCTCGGGGGGATCCTACAATGAGCAGTTCTTC.

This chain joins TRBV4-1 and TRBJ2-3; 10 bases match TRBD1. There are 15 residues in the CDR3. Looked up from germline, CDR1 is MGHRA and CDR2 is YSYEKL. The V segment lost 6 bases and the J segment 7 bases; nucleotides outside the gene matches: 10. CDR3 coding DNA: TGCGCCAGCAGAATGACAGGGGGCACATCGAATACGCAGTATTTT. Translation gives CASRMTGGTSNTQYF.

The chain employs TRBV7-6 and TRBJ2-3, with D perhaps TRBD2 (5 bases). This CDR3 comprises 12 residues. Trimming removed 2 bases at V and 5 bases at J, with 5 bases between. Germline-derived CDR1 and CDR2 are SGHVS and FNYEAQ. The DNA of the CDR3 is TGTGCCAGCAGCTTAAGCGGAGATACGCAGTATTTT. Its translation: CASSLSGDTQYF. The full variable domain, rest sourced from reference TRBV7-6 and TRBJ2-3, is GAGVSQSPRYKVTKRGQDVALRCDPISGHVSLYWYRQALGQGPEFLTYFNYEAQQDKSGLPNDRFSAERPEGSISTLTIQRTEQRDSAMYRCASSLSGDTQYFGPGTRLTVL.

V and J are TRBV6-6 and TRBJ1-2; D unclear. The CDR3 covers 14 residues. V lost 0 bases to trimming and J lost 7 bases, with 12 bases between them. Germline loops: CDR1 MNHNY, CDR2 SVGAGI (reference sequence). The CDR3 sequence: CASSYSDLTGGYTF. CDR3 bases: TGTGCCAGCAGTTACTCAGACCTTACGGGTGGCTACACCTTC.

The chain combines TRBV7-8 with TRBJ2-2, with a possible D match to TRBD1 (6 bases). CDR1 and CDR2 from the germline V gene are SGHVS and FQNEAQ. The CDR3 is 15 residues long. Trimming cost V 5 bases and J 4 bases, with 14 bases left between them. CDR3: CASSLNRAFTGELFF. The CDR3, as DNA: TGTGCCAGCAGCCTAAACAGGGCTTTCACCGGGGAGCTGTTTTTT.

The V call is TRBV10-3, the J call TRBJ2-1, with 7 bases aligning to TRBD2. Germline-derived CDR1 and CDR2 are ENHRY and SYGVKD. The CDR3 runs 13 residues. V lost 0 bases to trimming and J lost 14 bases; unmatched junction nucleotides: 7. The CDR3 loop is CAISESLAGEEFF. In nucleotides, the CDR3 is TGTGCCATCAGTGAGTCGCTGGCGGGAGAAGAGTTCTTC.

CDR3 protein: CAWSVGTLTDTQYF. The CDR3, as DNA: TGTGCCTGGAGCGTCGGAACCCTCACAGATACGCAGTATTTT. The rearrangement uses TRBV30 and TRBJ2-3; D gene unclear. Trimming took 3 bases from V and 2 from J, leaving 12 bases between them. The CDR3 is 14 residues long. CDR1 is GTSNPN, CDR2 SVGIG, per germline (reference sequence).

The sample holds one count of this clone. CDR3 protein: CASSVQGRSYEQYF. CDR3 bases: TGTGCCAGCAGCGTACAGGGTAGGTCCTACGAGCAGTACTTC. The V call is TRBV7-2, the J call TRBJ2-7; a weak D match, TRBD1 (6 bases). Trimming shortened V by 5 bases and J by 1 base, and 12 bases separated the two germline ends. The CDR3 is made up of 14 amino acids. Germline CDR1 reads SGHTA; CDR2 reads FQGNSA. Variable domain in full (rest from reference TRBV7-2 and TRBJ2-7): GAGVSQSPSNKVTEKGKDVELRCDPISGHTALYWYRQSLGQGLEFLIYFQGNSAPDKSGLPSDRFSAERTGGSVSTLTIQRTQQEDSAVYLCASSVQGRSYEQYFGPGTRLTVT.

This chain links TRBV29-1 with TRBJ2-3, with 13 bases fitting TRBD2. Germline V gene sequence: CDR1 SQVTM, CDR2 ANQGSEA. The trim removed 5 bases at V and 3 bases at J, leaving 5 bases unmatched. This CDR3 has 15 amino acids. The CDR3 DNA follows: TGCAGCGTTTGGACTAGCGGGAGAGGGACAGATACGCAGTATTTT. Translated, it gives CSVWTSGRGTDTQYF.

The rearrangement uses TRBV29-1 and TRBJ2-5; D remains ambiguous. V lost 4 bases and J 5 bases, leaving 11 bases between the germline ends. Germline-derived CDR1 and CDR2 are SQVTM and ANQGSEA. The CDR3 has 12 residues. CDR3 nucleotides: TGCAGCGTTGCCTCGGCTGAGGAGACCCAGTACTTC. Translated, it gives CSVASAEETQYF.

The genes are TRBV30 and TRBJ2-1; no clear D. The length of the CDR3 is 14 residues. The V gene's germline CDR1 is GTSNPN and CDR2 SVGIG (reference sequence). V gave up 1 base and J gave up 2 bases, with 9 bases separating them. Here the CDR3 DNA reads TGTGCCTGGAGTGGCAGTCAGCCCTACAATGAGCAGTTCTTC. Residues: CAWSGSQPYNEQFF.

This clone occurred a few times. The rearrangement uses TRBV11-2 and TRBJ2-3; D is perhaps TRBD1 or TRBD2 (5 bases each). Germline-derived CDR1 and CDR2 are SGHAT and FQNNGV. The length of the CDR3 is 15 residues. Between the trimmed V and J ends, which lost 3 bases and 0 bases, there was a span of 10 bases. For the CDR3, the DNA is TGTGCCAGCAGCTTTTACGGGGCGAGCACAGATACGCAGTATTTT. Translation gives CASSFYGASTDTQYF.

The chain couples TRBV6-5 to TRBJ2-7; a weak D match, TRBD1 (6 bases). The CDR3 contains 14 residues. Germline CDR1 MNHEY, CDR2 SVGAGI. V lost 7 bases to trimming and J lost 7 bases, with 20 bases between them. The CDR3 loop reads CASTGAGTLLEQYF. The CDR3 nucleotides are TGTGCCAGCACAGGGGCAGGGACCCTACTTGAGCAGTACTTC.

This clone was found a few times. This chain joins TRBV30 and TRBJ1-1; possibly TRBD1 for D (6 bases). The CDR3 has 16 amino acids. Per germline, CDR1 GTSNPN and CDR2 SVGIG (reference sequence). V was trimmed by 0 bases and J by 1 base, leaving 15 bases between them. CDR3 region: CAWSVRAGAENTEAFF. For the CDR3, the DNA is TGTGCCTGGAGTGTACGGGCGGGGGCAGAGAACACTGAAGCTTTCTTT.

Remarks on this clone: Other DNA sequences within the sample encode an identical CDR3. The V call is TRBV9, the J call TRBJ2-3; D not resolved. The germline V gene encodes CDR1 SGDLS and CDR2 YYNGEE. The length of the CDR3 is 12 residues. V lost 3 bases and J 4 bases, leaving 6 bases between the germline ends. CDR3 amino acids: CASSANSDTQYF. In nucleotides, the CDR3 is TGTGCCAGCAGCGCTAACTCAGATACGCAGTATTTT.

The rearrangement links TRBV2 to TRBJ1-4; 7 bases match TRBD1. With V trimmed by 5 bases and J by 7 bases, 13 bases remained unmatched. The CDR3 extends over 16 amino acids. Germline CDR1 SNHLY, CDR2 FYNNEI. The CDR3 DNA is TGTGCCAGCAGTATTGGATATGGACAGGAGCGTGAAAAACTGTTTTTT. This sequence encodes CASSIGYGQEREKLFF.

CDR3 residues: CAWSGQSYGYTF. The CDR3 DNA reads as TGTGCCTGGAGTGGACAGAGCTATGGCTACACCTTC. The rearrangement uses TRBV30 and TRBJ1-2, with a possible D match to TRBD1 (5 bases). The V and J ends lost 1 base and 4 bases respectively, with 7 bases between them. CDR1 and CDR2 (germline): GTSNPN, SVGIG (reference sequence). The CDR3 totals 12 residues.

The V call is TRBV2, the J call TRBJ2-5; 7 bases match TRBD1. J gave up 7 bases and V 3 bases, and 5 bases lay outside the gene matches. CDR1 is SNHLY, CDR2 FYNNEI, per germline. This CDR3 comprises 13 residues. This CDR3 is CASSDRQGGTQYF. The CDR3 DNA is TGTGCCAGCAGTGACCGACAGGGCGGGACCCAGTACTTC.